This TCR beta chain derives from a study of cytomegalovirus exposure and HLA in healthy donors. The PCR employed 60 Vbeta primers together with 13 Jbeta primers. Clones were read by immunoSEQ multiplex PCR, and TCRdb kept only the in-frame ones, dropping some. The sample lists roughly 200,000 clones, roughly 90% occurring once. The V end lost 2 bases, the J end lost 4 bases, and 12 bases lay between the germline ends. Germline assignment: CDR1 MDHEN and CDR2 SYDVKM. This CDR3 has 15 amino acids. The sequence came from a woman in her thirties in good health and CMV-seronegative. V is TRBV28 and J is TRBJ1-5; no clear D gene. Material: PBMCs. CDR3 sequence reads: CASSLGLAGNQPQHF. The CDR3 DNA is TGTGCCAGCAGTTTAGGTTTGGCGGGAAATCAGCCCCAGCATTTT.